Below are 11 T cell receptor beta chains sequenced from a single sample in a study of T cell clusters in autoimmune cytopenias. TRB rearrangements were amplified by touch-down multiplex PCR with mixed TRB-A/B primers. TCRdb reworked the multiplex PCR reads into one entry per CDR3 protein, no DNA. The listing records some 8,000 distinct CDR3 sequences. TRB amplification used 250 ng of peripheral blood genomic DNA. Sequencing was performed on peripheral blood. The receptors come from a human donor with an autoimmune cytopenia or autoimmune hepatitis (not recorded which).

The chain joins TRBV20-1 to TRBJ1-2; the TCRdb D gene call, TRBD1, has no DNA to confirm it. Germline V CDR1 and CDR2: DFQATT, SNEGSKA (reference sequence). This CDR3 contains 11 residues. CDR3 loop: CSAADSYGYTF.

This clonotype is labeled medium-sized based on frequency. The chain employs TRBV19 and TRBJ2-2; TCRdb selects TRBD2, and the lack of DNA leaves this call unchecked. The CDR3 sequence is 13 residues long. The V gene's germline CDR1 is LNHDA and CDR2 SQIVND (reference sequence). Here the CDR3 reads CASMLTSAGELFF. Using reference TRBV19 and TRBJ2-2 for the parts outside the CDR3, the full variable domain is DGGITQSPKYLFRKEGQNVTLSCEQNLNHDAMYWYRQDPGQGLRLIYYSQIVNDFQKGDIAEGYSVSREKKESFPLTVTSAQKNPTAFYLCASMLTSAGELFFGEGSRLTVL.

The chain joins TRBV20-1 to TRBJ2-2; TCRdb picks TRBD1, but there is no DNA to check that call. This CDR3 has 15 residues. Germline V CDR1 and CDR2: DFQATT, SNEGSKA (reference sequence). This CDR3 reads CSARIGGSGTGELFF.

The CDR3 sequence is CASRGRGRDTQYF. V usage is TRBV27 and J usage is TRBJ2-3; without DNA, the TCRdb call of TRBD1 cannot be checked. CDR1 is MNHEY and CDR2 is SMNVEV in the germline V gene (reference sequence). The CDR3 covers 13 residues.

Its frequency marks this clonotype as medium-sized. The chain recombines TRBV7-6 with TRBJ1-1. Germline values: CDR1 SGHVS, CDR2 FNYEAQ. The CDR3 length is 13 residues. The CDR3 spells CASSFGVGTEAFF.

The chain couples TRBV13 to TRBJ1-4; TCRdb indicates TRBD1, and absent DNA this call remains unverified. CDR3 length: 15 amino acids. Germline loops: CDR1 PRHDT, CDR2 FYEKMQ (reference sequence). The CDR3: CASSLAGQGYEKLFF.

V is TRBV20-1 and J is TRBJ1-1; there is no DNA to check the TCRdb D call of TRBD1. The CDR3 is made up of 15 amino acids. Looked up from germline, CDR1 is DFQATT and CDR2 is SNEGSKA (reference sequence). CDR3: CSARQPQGLVTEAFF.

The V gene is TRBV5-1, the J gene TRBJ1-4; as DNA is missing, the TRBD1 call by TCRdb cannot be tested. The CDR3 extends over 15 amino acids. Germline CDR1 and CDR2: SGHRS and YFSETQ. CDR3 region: CASSEGTGLNEKLFF.

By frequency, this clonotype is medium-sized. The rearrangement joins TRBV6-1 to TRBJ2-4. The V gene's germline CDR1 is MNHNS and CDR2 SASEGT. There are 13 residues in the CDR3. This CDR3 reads CASSEGIGSIQYF.

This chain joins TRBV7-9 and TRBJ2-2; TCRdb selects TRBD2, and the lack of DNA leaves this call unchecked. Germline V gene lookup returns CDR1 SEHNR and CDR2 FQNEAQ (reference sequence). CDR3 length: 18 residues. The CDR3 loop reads CASSFTSGRATNTGELFF.

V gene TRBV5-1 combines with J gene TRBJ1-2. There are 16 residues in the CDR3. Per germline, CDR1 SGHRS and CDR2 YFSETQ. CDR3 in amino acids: CASSFQAGRVNYGYTF.